These T cell receptor beta chains were read from a single sample in a study of beta chain features in type 1 diabetes. Measured with immunoSEQ multiplex PCR; TCRdb has only the in-frame clones, and not every one. Found here are approximately 150,000 clones, about 10% of them singletons; the top ten hold roughly 1.3%. Input material: naive CD4+ T cells from blood. The receptor source for this set is a man between 18 and 29 years old in good health. The CDR3 runs from the conserved cysteine through the conserved F or W. The D gene is left open where the match is weak. Expanded clones are given a class, and other clones once, few, many or no size at all.

NA | few | TRBJ2-1 | TRBV7-6 | CASSQQQGTEQFF | TGTGCCAGCAGCCAACAACAGGGCACTGAGCAGTTCTTC
TRBD2 | many | TRBJ2-1 | TRBV9 | CASSAGTSGGWQFF | TGTGCCAGCAGCGCAGGGACTAGCGGTGGTTGGCAGTTCTTC
TRBD1 | few | TRBJ1-5 | TRBV27 | CASSRTGGNQPQHF | TGTGCCAGCAGTCGGACAGGGGGCAATCAGCCCCAGCATTTT
TRBD1 | NA | TRBJ2-7 | TRBV9 | CASSPGDSRYEQYF | TGTGCCAGCAGCCCAGGGGACAGTCGCTACGAGCAGTACTTC
NA | NA | TRBJ1-1 | TRBV9 | CASSVEEGGDTEAFF | TGTGCCAGCAGCGTAGAGGAGGGTGGGGACACTGAAGCTTTCTTT
NA | NA | TRBJ1-2 | TRBV4-2 | CASSQTPMDSYGYTF | TGTGCCAGCAGCCAAACCCCGATGGACAGCTATGGCTACACCTTC
NA | NA | TRBJ2-1 | TRBV21-1 | CASSKARRGGPYNEQFF | TGTGCCAGCAGCAAAGCGCGGCGGGGGGGACCTTACAATGAGCAGTTCTTC
NA | NA | TRBJ2-5 | TRBV5-1 | CASSLRAGPGETQYF | TGCGCCAGCAGCTTGAGGGCGGGGCCCGGGGAGACCCAGTACTTC
NA | few | TRBJ2-7 | TRBV7-3 | CASSLDLAVEQYF | TGTGCCAGCAGCTTGGATCTAGCCGTCGAGCAGTACTTC
NA | few | TRBJ2-7 | TRBV5-4 | CASSSTQGYEQYF | TGTGCCAGCAGCTCAACTCAGGGGTACGAGCAGTACTTC
NA | few | TRBJ1-2 | TRBV19 | CASNPRDKGTYGYTF | TGTGCCAGTAATCCCCGGGACAAGGGAACCTACGGCTACACCTTC